These 25 T cell receptor beta chains were sequenced from one sample in a study of identical twins. TCRdb itself ran the 5' RACE reads through MiXCR, one entry per CDR3 protein. The repertoire consists of approximately 550,000 distinct CDR3 sequences, with approximately 20% occurring once and the leading ten covering approximately 0.48%. This sample also appeared in a second study, on yellow fever vaccine responses in identical twins.

Sequencing was done on a sample of CD4+ T cells sorted from blood. These receptor sequences come from a woman younger than 35 in good health.

The CDR3 is CASSPGGGLAGGSTEQYF. The CDR3 DNA reads TGCGCCAGCAGCCCCGGGGGGGGACTAGCGGGAGGCTCTACGGAGCAGTACTTC. V gene TRBV5-1 combines with J gene TRBJ2-7; 15 bases line up with TRBD2. Germline trimming cut 4 bases from V and 7 bases from J; bases unmatched to any gene: 15. The CDR3 is made up of 18 amino acids. Germline CDR1 reads SGHRS; CDR2 reads YFSETQ.

This clonotype turned up a few times. V gene TRBV6-2 or TRBV6-3 combines with J gene TRBJ2-7; D not certain. V lost 4 bases, J lost 6 bases, and 16 bases lay in between. Germline V lookup: CDR1 MNHEY, CDR2 SVGEGT. This CDR3 spans 14 amino acids. The CDR3 nucleotides read TGTGCCAGCAGTTCGGTTGAGTGGGGTAGCGAGCAGTACGTC. This translates into CASSSVEWGSEQYV.

The chain is built from TRBV7-9 and TRBJ1-2; D might be TRBD1 (6 bases). The CDR3 sequence is 13 residues long. Germline V gives CDR1 SEHNR, CDR2 FQNEAQ (reference sequence). The V end was cut by 5 bases, the J end by 4 bases, with 11 bases between. CDR3 coding DNA: TGTGCCAGCAGCCGAGGGGGGGGCTATGGCTACACCTTC. Encoded protein: CASSRGGGYGYTF.

This clonotype has at least ten counts. The rearrangement uses TRBV12-3 or TRBV12-4 and TRBJ1-5; TRBD1 matches at 8 bases. V trimming: 5 bases; J trimming: 8 bases; junction bases outside the gene matches: 8. The CDR3 totals 14 residues. CDR3 in DNA: TGTGCCAGCAGTCAACGGACAGGGAGAAAGCCCCAGCATTTT. It codes for CASSQRTGRKPQHF.

This clonotype was seen more than once but under ten times. The chain has TRBV20-1 and TRBJ1-2, with D maybe TRBD1 (5 bases). Germline CDR1 DFQATT, CDR2 SNEGSKA (reference sequence). Trimming stripped 1 base from V and 6 bases from J, with 15 bases between. The CDR3 has 14 residues. For the CDR3, the DNA is TGCAGTGCTAGAGCCCCGGGACGTCGCGATGGCTACACCTTC. Protein: CSARAPGRRDGYTF.

This sequence joins TRBV7-3 and TRBJ1-1; possible D gene TRBD1, 6 bases. The V gene lost 5 bases and the J gene lost 1 base, with 14 bases spanning the gap. Germline V gene data show CDR1 as SGHTA and CDR2 as FQGTGA. The length of the CDR3 is 15 residues. The CDR3 is CASSLERGWNTEAFF. The CDR3 region has the DNA TGTGCCAGCAGCCTAGAAAGGGGGTGGAACACTGAAGCTTTCTTT.

This clonotype has a single count. The chain recombines TRBV3-1 with TRBJ2-7, with 9 positions matching TRBD1. The germline V gene has CDR1 LGHDT and CDR2 YNNKEL (reference sequence). The junction had 15 bases not matched to a gene; V was cut back by 3 bases and J by 3 bases. The CDR3 has 18 amino acids. Written as DNA, the CDR3 is TGTGCCAGCAGCCAGGACGTTACAGGGGGCCGCCCTTTCTACGAGCAGTACTTC. Protein product: CASSQDVTGGRPFYEQYF.

This rearrangement joins TRBV12-3 or TRBV12-4 to TRBJ2-7; weak D call: TRBD2 (7 bases). Trimming took 6 bases from V and 0 from J, leaving 18 bases between them. This CDR3 is built from 16 residues. CDR3 loop: CASRIPGRGCSYEQYV. The CDR3 coding sequence is TGTGCCAGCAGGATTCCGGGGAGGGGGTGCTCCTACGAGCAGTACGTC.

The chain has TRBV4-1 and TRBJ2-1, with TRBD1 as a possible D gene (5 bases). Germline V gene lookup returns CDR1 MGHRA and CDR2 YSYEKL. The germline V and J ends were trimmed by 0 bases and 9 bases, with 15 bases remaining between them. The CDR3 is 15 amino acids. CDR3 nucleotide sequence: TGCGCCAGCAGCCAAGAAGGTAGGGGCCCGGGTGAGCAGTTCTTC. Translated: CASSQEGRGPGEQFF.

The chain links TRBV2 to TRBJ2-1; D is possibly TRBD2 (5 bases). The V gene lost 3 bases and the J gene lost 10 bases, with 28 bases spanning the gap. CDR3 size: 18 residues. Per the germline V gene, CDR1 is SNHLY and CDR2 is FYNNEI. This CDR3 reads CASSEINTWDTRGSEQFF. CDR3 nucleotides: TGTGCCAGCAGTGAGATAAACACCTGGGATACTCGAGGGAGCGAGCAGTTCTTC. Variable domain in full (rest from reference TRBV2 and TRBJ2-1): EPEVTQTPSHQVTQMGQEVILRCVPISNHLYFYWYRQILGQKVEFLVSFYNNEISEKSEIFDDQFSVERPDGSNFTLKIRSTKLEDSAMYFCASSEINTWDTRGSEQFFGPGTRLTVL.

In this sample, this clonotype turned up a few times. This sequence joins TRBV6-1 and TRBJ2-2; 14 bases align to TRBD2. The trim removed 5 bases at V and 6 bases at J, leaving 8 bases unmatched. Germline lookup yields CDR1 MNHNS and CDR2 SASEGT. The CDR3 contains 17 residues. The CDR3 DNA follows: TGTGCCAGCAGTCGCACCGGGACTAGCGGGAGTTCCGGGGAGCTGTTTTTT. Translated, it gives CASSRTGTSGSSGELFF.

CDR3 nucleotides: TGTGCCAGCAGCCGGGGACGTACAATCTCCTACGAGCAGTACTTC. Translated: CASSRGRTISYEQYF. This rearrangement joins TRBV11-2 to TRBJ2-7; perhaps D is TRBD1 or TRBD2 (5 bases each). V was pared by 5 bases and J by 0 bases, with 14 bases between. CDR1 and CDR2 (germline): SGHAT, FQNNGV. This CDR3 is built from 15 residues.

The chain employs TRBV6-4 and TRBJ2-7; 8 bases map to TRBD2. Per germline, CDR1 MRHNA and CDR2 SNTAGT. The V and J ends lost 6 bases and 1 base, in that order; junction bases with no gene match: 17. The CDR3 has 18 residues. The chain's CDR3 is CASRTRYASGSGSYEQYV. CDR3 nucleotides: TGTGCCAGCAGGACGCGATACGCTAGCGGGTCCGGATCCTACGAGCAGTACGTC.

The chain employs TRBV5-1 and TRBJ1-1; possibly TRBD1 for D (5 bases). Germline CDR1 reads SGHRS; CDR2 reads YFSETQ. Trimming shortened V by 3 bases and J by 1 base, and 10 bases separated the two germline ends. The CDR3 consists of 14 residues. The CDR3, as DNA: TGCGCCAGCAGCTGGGGGGAGGCGAACACTGAAGCTTTCTTT. This encodes CASSWGEANTEAFF.

The chain couples TRBV9 to TRBJ1-1; 7 bases are shared with TRBD1. The CDR3 sequence is 16 residues long. CDR1 is SGDLS and CDR2 is YYNGEE in the germline V gene. After removal of 2 bases from V and 3 bases from J, the junction contained 10 bases not matched to a gene. CDR3 sequence (DNA): TGTGCCAGCAGCGTCTTAGGGGGCGTGAAGTACACTGAAGCTTTCTTT. This sequence encodes CASSVLGGVKYTEAFF. Variable domain in full (rest from reference TRBV9 and TRBJ1-1): DSGVTQTPKHLITATGQRVTLRCSPRSGDLSVYWYQQSLDQGLQFLIQYYNGEERAKGNILERFSAQQFPDLHSELNLSSLELGDSALYFCASSVLGGVKYTEAFFGQGTRLTVV.

This clonotype was detected a few times. J is TRBJ1-1 and V is TRBV15; D perhaps matches TRBD1 (6 bases). The CDR3 is 13 residues long. V was clipped by 3 bases and J by 1 base, with 6 bases between them. The germline V gene has CDR1 LNHNV and CDR2 YYDKDF (reference sequence). CDR3 sequence: CATSRTGNTEAFF. The CDR3 DNA reads TGTGCCACCAGCAGGACAGGGAACACTGAAGCTTTCTTT.

This clonotype was seen more than once but under ten times. CDR3 in amino acids: CASSGKLGAADTQYF. In DNA form, the CDR3 reads TGTGCCAGCAGTGGAAAACTTGGGGCCGCGGATACGCAGTATTTT. This chain connects TRBV6-1 to TRBJ2-3; D might be TRBD1 (5 bases). The CDR3 loop spans 15 amino acids. V lost 4 bases and J lost 6, with 17 bases in between. The V gene's germline CDR1 is MNHNS and CDR2 SASEGT.

The CDR3, as DNA: TGCAGTGCCCCTGTGGGACTAGCGGCCTCCTACAATGAGCAGTTCTTC. This gives the protein CSAPVGLAASYNEQFF. The rearrangement joins TRBV20-1 to TRBJ2-1; 11 positions match TRBD2. CDR3 length equals 16 residues. Germline CDR1 reads DFQATT; CDR2 reads SNEGSKA (reference sequence). Germline trimming cut 6 bases from V and 0 bases from J; bases unmatched to any gene: 7.

The sample holds a few counts of this clonotype. V gene TRBV5-1 combines with J gene TRBJ2-1; the D is unclear. Germline CDR1 reads SGHRS; CDR2 reads YFSETQ. V was shortened by 2 bases and J by 0 bases, with 15 bases between the two germline ends. The CDR3 is 17 amino acids. For the CDR3, the DNA is TGCGCCAGCAGCTTCCCCCCATACACGAGCTCCTACAATGAGCAGTTCTTC. This encodes CASSFPPYTSSYNEQFF.

This clonotype was detected a few times. The chain joins TRBV28 to TRBJ2-2; TRBD1 or TRBD2 may be the D gene (7 bases each). CDR3 length: 16 amino acids. Germline loops: CDR1 MDHEN, CDR2 SYDVKM. V was cut by 5 bases and J by 4 bases, with 17 bases left in between. This CDR3 reads CASSPGGTKGTGELFF. In nucleotides, the CDR3 is TGTGCCAGCAGTCCAGGGGGGACTAAGGGCACCGGGGAGCTGTTTTTT.

The gene calls are TRBV20-1 and TRBJ1-2; TRBD1 matches 8 bases. The CDR3 length is 13 residues. The V gene end was trimmed by 4 bases and the J gene end by 6 bases; junction bases not matched to a gene: 7. CDR1 is DFQATT, CDR2 SNEGSKA, per germline (reference sequence). The CDR3 protein is CSAIHETGDGYTF. In DNA form, the CDR3 reads TGCAGTGCTATCCACGAGACAGGGGATGGCTACACCTTC.

This clonotype has a count of ten or more. The rearrangement joins TRBV9 to TRBJ2-3; D unresolved. This CDR3 spans 16 amino acids. The germline CDR1 and CDR2 sequences are SGDLS and YYNGEE. Trimming pared 0 bases from V and 0 bases from J, leaving 11 bases between. The CDR3: CASSVVAGTSTDTQYF. The CDR3 DNA reads TGTGCCAGCAGCGTAGTTGCAGGAACTAGCACAGATACGCAGTATTTT.

There are a few counts of this clonotype. Germline is not matched at one junction end, which may reflect a read error. The chain joins TRBV20-1 to TRBJ2-3; TRBD2 is a possible D gene (5 bases). The length of the CDR3 is 12 residues. From germline, CDR1 is DFQATT and CDR2 SNEGSKA (reference sequence). CDR3 residues: CSTSSPSRTQYF. The CDR3 DNA reads TGCAGTACTAGTTCGCCGAGTAGAACGCAGTATTTT.

This clonotype has only a few counts. The rearrangement joins TRBV5-1 to TRBJ2-3; 7 bases line up with TRBD2. Germline lookup yields CDR1 SGHRS and CDR2 YFSETQ. This CDR3 comprises 18 residues. The V and J ends lost 4 bases and 2 bases, in that order; junction bases with no gene match: 16. CDR3 sequence: CASSLDRRTGLTTDTQYF. As DNA, the CDR3 is TGCGCCAGCAGCCTCGACAGAAGAACGGGACTAACCACAGATACGCAGTATTTT. Supplemented by reference TRBV5-1 and TRBJ2-3, the full variable domain reads KAGVTQTPRYLIKTRGQQVTLSCSPISGHRSVSWYQQTPGQGLQFLFEYFSETQRNKGNFPGRFSGRQFSNSRSEMNVSTLELGDSALYLCASSLDRRTGLTTDTQYFGPGTRLTVL.

This clonotype was found many times. CDR3 protein: CAISSGGGTDTQYF. The CDR3 bases are TGTGCCATCTCCAGCGGGGGGGGCACAGATACGCAGTATTTT. The gene calls are TRBV10-3 and TRBJ2-3; TRBD2 matches at 10 bases. With V trimmed by 8 bases and J by 1 base, 3 bases remained unmatched. The CDR3 runs to 14 residues. From germline, CDR1 is ENHRY and CDR2 SYGVKD.